The rows below give T cell receptor beta chains drawn from one sample of a study of radiotherapy plus CTLA-4 blockade in lung cancer. Produced via immunoSEQ multiplex PCR; TCRdb's table is partial and in-frame only. The sample records approximately 110,000 clones, roughly 77% being singletons. The starting material was peripheral blood, obtained from a patient treated with radiotherapy plus ipilimumab. These receptors all come from a human donor with non-small cell lung cancer that progressed on radiotherapy plus ipilimumab. Some clones in this sample may be carry-over from other donors' samples. Both conserved end residues are part of each CDR3. A D gene is named only where the DNA matches it firmly.

J | D | V | CDR3
TRBJ2-7 | . | TRBV5-1 | CASSLAASKSYEQYF
TRBJ1-5 | . | TRBV6-6 | CASRAGEPQHF
TRBJ1-5 | . | TRBV7-2 | CASSPTPNSNQPQHF
TRBJ2-1 | . | TRBV4-1 | CASSLIGRGSYNEQFF
TRBJ1-1 | . | TRBV5-1 | CASSSQGPNTEAFF
TRBJ2-3 | TRBD2 | TRBV28 | CASSDAGGRTDTQYF
TRBJ1-4 | . | TRBV7-2 | CASSLGGGNEKLFF
TRBJ2-3 | TRBD2 | TRBV7-3 | CASSLQRGAPDTQYF
TRBJ1-6 | . | TRBV6-6 | CASSSYRVGNSPLHF
TRBJ2-3 | TRBD2 | TRBV5-6 | CASSLVAGGHTDTQYF
TRBJ2-1 | . | TRBV29-1 | CSVIEGKRQFF